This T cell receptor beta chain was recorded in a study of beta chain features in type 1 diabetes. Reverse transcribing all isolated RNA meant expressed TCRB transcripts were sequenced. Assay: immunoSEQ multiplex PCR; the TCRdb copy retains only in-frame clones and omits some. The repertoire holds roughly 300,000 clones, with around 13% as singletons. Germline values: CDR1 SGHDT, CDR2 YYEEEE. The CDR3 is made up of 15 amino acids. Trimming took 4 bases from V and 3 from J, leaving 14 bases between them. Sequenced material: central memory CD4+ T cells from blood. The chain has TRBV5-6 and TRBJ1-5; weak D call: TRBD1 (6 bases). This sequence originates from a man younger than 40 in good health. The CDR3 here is CASSRAGHLNQPQHF. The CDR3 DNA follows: TGTGCCAGCAGCCGTGCGGGACACCTCAATCAGCCCCAGCATTTT.